This T cell receptor beta chain was sequenced for a study of post-analysis software for immune sequencing data. Unique molecular identifiers were present in the TCR beta cDNA libraries. TCRdb re-called the PCR reads with MiXCR, one entry per CDR3 protein. The table includes about 160,000 distinct CDR3 sequences, roughly 40% detected once. V lost 5 bases to trimming and J lost 6 bases; unmatched junction nucleotides: 7. The CDR3 is made up of 16 amino acids. Germline CDR1 and CDR2: SEHNR and FQNEAQ (reference sequence). This material consisted of blood, taken after autologous hematopoietic stem cell transplantation. The clonotype comes from a girl aged 5-17 years with multiple sclerosis. This chain links TRBV7-9 with TRBJ2-3; 14 nucleotides line up with TRBD2. The CDR3: CASSTGTSGSGDTQYF. In DNA form, the CDR3 reads TGTGCCAGCAGCACTGGGACTAGCGGGAGTGGGGATACGCAGTATTTT.